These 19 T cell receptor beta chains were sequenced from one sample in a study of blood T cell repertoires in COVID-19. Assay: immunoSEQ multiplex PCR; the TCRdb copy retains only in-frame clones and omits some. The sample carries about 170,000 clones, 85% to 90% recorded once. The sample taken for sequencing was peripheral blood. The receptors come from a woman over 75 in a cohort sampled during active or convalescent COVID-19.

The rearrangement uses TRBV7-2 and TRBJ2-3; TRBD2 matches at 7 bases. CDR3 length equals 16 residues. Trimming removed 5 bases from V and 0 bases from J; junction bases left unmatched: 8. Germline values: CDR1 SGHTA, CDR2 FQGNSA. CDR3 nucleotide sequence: TGTGCCAGCAGCGGGAGCGGGGTCCCTAGCACAGATACGCAGTATTTT. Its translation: CASSGSGVPSTDTQYF.

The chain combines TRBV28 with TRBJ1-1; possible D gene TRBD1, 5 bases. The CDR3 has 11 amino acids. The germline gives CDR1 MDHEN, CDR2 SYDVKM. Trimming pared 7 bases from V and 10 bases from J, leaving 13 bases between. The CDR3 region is CASIAGPRAFF. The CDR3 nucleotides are TGTGCCAGCATCGCGGGACCTCGAGCTTTCTTT. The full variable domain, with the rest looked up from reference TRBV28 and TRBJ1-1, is DVKVTQSSRYLVKRTGEKVFLECVQDMDHENMFWYRQDPGLGLRLIYFSYDVKMKEKGDIPEGYSVSREKKERFSLILESASTNQTSMYLCASIAGPRAFFGQGTRLTVV.

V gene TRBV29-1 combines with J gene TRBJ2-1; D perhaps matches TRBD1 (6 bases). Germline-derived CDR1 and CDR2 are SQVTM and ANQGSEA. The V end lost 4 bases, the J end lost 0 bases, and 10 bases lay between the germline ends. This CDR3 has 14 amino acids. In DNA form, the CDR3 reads TGCAGCGTTGGGACAGCCAGCTCCTACAATGAGCAGTTCTTC. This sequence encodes CSVGTASSYNEQFF.

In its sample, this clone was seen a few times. CDR3: CASRQRGSTDTQYF. The CDR3 coding sequence is TGTGCCAGCAGGCAGCGGGGGTCCACAGATACGCAGTATTTT. The rearrangement joins TRBV6-6 to TRBJ2-3, with TRBD2 matching 8 bases. With V trimmed by 6 bases and J by 2 bases, 4 bases remained unmatched. Germline V gives CDR1 MNHNY, CDR2 SVGAGI (reference sequence). The CDR3 runs 14 residues.

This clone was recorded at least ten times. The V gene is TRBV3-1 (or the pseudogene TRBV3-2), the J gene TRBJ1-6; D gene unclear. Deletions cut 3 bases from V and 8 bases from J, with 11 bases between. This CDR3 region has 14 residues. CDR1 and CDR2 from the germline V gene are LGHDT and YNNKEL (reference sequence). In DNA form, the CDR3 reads TGTGCCAGCAGCCAGAATCGGGGAGATTCACCCCTCCACTTT. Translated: CASSQNRGDSPLHF.

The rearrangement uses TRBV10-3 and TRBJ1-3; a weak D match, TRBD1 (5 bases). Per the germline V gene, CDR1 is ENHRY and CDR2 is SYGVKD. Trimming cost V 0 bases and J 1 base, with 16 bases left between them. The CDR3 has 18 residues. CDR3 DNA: TGTGCCATCAGTGAGTCGAAGGGTCGGGGGAGATCTGGAAACACCATATATTTT. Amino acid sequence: CAISESKGRGRSGNTIYF.

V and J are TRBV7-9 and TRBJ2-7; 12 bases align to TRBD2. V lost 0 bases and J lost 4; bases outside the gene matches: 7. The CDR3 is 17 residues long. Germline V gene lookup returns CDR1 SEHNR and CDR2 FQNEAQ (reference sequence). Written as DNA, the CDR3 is TGTGCCAGCAGCTTAGCAACCTCCGGGACTAGCGGGTACGAGCAGTACTTC. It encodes CASSLATSGTSGYEQYF. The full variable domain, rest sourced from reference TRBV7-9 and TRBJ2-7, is DTGVSQNPRHKITKRGQNVTFRCDPISEHNRLYWYRQTLGQGPEFLTYFQNEAQLEKSRLLSDRFSAERPKGSFSTLEIQRTEQGDSAMYLCASSLATSGTSGYEQYFGPGTRLTVT.

CDR3 region: CASSLGAGGDTQYF. The CDR3 coding sequence is TGTGCCAGCAGCTTAGGGGCAGGAGGAGATACGCAGTATTTT. This chain connects TRBV7-2 to TRBJ2-3; D possibly corresponds to TRBD2 (5 bases). Trimming removed 1 base from V and 5 bases from J, with 10 bases in between. From germline, CDR1 is SGHTA and CDR2 FQGNSA. The CDR3 is 14 amino acids.

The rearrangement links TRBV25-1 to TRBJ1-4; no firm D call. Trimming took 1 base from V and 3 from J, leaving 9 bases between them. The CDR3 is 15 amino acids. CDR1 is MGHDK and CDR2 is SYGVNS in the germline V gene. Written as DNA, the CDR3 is TGTGCCAGCAGTGAATCAAGCCAGGCTAATGAAAAACTGTTTTTT. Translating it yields CASSESSQANEKLFF.

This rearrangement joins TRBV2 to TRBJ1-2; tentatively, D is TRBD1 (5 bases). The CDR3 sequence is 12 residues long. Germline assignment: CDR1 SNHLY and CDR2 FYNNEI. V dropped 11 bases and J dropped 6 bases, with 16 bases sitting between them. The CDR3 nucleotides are TGTGCCGGAGTGGGGGGGGTAAATGGCTACACCTTC. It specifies CAGVGGVNGYTF. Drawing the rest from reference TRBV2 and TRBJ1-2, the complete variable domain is EPEVTQTPSHQVTQMGQEVILRCVPISNHLYFYWYRQILGQKVEFLVSFYNNEISEKSEIFDDQFSVERPDGSNFTLKIRSTKLEDSAMYFCAGVGGVNGYTFGSGTRLTVV.

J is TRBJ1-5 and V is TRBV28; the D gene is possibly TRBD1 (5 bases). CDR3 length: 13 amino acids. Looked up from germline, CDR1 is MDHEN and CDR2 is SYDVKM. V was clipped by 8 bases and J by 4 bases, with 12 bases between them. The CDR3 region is CASRSGLNQPQHF. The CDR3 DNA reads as TGTGCCAGCCGGTCAGGGTTAAATCAGCCCCAGCATTTT.

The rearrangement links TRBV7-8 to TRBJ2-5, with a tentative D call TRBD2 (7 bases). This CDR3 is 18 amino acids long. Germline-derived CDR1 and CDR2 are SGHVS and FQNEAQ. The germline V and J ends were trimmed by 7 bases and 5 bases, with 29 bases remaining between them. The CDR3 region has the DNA TGTGCCAGCACCTGGAGGGGCGGGGGCGCGGTCGAACGGGAGACCCAGTACTTC. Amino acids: CASTWRGGGAVERETQYF.

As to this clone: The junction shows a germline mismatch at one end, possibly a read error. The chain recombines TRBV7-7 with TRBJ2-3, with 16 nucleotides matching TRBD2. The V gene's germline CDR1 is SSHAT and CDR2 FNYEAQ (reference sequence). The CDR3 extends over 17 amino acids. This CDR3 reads CASSSGTSGGATDTQYF. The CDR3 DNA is TGTGCTAGCAGCTCAGGGACTAGCGGGGGGGCCACAGATACGCAGTATTTT.

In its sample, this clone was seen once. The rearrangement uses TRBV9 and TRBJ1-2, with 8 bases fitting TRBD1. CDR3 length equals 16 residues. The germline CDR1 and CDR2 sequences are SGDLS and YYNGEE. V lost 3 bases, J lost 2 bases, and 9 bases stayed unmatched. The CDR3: CASSAPRGTGNYGYTF. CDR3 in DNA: TGTGCCAGCAGCGCGCCGAGGGGGACAGGAAACTATGGCTACACCTTC. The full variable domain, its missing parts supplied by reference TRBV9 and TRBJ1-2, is DSGVTQTPKHLITATGQRVTLRCSPRSGDLSVYWYQQSLDQGLQFLIQYYNGEERAKGNILERFSAQQFPDLHSELNLSSLELGDSALYFCASSAPRGTGNYGYTFGSGTRLTVV.

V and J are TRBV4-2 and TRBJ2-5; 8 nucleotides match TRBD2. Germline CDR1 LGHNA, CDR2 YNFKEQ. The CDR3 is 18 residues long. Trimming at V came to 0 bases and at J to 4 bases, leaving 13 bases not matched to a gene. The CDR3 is CASSQDRWAGGGGETQYF. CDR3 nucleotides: TGTGCCAGCAGCCAAGATCGGTGGGCGGGAGGAGGAGGAGAGACCCAGTACTTC.

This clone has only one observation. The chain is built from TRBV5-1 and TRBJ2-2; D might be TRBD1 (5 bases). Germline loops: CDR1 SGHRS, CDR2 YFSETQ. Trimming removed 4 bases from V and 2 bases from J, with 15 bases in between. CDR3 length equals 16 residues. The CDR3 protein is CASSARQITNTGELFF. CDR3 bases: TGCGCCAGCAGCGCGAGACAGATAACAAACACCGGGGAGCTGTTTTTT.

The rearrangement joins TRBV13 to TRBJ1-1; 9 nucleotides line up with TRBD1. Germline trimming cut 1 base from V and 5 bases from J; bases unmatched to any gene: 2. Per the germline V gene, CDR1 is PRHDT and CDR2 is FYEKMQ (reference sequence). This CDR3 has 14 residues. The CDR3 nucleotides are TGTGCCAGCAGCTTAGTACAGGGGGCAACTGAAGCTTTCTTT. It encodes CASSLVQGATEAFF.

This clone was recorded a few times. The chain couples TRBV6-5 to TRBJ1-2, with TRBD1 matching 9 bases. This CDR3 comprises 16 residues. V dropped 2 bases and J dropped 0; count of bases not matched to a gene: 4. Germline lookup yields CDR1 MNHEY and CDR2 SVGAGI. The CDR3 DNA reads TGTGCCAGCAGTTACCAGGGACAGGGTTCTAACTATGGCTACACCTTC. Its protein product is CASSYQGQGSNYGYTF.

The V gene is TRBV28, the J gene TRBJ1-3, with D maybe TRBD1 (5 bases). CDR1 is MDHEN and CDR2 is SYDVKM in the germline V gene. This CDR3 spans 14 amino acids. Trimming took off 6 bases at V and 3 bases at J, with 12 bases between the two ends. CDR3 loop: CASSPTGSGNTIYF. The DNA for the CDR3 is TGTGCCAGCAGCCCCACAGGTAGTGGAAACACCATATATTTT.